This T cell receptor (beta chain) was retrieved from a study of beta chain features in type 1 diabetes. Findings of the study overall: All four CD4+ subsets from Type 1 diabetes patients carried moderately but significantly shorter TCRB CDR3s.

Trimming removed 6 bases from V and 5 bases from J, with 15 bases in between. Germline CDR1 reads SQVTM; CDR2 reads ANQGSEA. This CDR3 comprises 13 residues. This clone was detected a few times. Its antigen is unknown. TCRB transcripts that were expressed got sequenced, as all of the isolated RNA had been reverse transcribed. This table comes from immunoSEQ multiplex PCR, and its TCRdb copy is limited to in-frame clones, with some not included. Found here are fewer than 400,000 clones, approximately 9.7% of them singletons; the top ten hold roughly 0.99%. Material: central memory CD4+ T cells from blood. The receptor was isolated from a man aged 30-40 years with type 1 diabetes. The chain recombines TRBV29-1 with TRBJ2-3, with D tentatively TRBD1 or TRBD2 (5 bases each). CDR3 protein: CSVVGDGLDTQYF. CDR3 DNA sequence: TGCAGCGTCGTGGGGGATGGTTTAGATACGCAGTATTTT.